This TCR beta chain was found in a study of blood T cell repertoires in COVID-19. Background on the study: Both acute and convalescent COVID-19 samples were obtained from the United States, Italy and Spain.

Per the original data handling: Reference gene primer amplification in the assay estimated nucleated cell counts. Using immunoSEQ multiplex PCR, the repertoire was profiled, and TCRdb retains in-frame clones only, with some absent. The V and J calls and clone size are taken from that table; D and trimming were inferred from the DNA. The repertoire holds 200,000 to 250,000 clones, with around 85% as singletons. CDR3 size: 15 residues. Germline assignment: CDR1 MNHEY and CDR2 SMNVEV (reference sequence). The germline V and J ends were trimmed by 8 bases and 2 bases, with 19 bases remaining between them. Categorization into cohorts depended on clinical history that participants reported.

The sequence derives from a woman aged 40 to 50 with acute COVID-19. The rearrangement links TRBV27 to TRBJ2-7, with D unclear. Sequenced material: PBMCs or T cells enriched from blood (not recorded which). CDR3 loop: CASPPNSPRTYEQYF. CDR3 nucleotide sequence: TGTGCCAGCCCCCCTAATTCTCCCCGCACCTACGAGCAGTACTTC.